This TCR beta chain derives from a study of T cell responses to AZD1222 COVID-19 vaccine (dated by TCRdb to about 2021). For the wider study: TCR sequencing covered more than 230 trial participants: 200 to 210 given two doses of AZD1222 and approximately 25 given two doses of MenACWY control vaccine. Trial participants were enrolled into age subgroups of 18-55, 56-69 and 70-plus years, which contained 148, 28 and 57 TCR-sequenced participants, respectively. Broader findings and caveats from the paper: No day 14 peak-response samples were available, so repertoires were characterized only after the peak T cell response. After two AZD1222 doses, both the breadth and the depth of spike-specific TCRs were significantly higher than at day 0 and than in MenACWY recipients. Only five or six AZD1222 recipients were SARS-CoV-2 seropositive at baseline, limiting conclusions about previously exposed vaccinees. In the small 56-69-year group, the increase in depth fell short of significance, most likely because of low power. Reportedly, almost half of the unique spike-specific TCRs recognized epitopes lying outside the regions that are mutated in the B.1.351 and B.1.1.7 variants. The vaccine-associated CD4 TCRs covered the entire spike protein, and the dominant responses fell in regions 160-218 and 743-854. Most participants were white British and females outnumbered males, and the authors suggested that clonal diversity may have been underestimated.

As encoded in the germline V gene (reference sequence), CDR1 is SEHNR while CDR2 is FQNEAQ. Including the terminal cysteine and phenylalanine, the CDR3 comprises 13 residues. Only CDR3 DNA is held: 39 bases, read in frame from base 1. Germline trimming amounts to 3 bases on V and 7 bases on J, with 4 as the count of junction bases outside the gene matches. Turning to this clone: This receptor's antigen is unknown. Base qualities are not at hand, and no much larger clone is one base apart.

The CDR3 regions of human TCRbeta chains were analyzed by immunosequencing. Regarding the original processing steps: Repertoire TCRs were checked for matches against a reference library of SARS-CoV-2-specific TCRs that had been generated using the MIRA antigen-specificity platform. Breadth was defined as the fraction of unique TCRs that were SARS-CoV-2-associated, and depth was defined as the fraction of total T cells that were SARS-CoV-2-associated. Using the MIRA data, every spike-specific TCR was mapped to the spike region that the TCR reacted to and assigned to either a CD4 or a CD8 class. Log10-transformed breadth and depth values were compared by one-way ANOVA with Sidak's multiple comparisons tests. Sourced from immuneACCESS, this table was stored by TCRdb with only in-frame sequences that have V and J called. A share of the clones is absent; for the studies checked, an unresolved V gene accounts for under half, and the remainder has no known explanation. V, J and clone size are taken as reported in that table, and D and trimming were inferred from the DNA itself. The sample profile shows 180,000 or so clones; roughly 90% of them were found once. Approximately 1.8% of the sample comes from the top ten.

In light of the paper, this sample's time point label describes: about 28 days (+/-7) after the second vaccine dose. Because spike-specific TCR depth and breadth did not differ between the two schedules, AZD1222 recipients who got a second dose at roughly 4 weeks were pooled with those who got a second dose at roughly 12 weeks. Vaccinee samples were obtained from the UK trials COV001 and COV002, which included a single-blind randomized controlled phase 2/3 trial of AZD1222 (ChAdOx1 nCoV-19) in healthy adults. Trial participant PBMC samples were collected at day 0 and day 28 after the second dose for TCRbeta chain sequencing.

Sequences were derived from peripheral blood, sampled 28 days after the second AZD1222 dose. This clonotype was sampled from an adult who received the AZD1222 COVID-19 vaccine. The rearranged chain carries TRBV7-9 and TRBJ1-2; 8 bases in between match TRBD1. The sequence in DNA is TGTGCCAGCAGCTTTCAGGGGGCGGTTGGCTACACCTTC. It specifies CASSFQGAVGYTF.